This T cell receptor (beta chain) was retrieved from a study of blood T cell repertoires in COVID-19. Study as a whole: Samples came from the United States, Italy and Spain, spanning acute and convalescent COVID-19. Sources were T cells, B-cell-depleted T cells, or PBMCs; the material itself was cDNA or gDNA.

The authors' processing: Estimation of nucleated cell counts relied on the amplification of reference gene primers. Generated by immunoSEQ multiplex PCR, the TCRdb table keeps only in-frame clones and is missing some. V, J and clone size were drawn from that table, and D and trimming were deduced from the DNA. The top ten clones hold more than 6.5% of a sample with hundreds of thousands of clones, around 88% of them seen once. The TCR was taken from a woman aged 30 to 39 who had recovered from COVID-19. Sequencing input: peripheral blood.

CDR3 DNA sequence: TGTGCCACCAGACCGGGACACCGCTCTGGAAACACCATATATTTT. It yields the protein CATRPGHRSGNTIYF. The chain joins TRBV15 to TRBJ1-3, with D possibly matching TRBD1 (6 bases). V was trimmed by 6 bases and J by 0 bases, leaving 12 bases between them. CDR3 length: 15 residues. Germline assignment: CDR1 LNHNV and CDR2 YYDKDF (reference sequence).